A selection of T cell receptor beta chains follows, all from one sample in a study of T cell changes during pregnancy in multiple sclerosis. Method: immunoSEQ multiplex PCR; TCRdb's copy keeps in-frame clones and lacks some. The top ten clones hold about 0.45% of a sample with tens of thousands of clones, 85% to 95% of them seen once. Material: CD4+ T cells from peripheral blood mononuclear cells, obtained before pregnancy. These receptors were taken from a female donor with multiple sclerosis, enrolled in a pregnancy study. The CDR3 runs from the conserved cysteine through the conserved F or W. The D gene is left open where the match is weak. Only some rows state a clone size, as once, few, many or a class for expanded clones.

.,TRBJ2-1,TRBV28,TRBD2,TGTGCCAGCAGTTTCCACCTTGAGGGACTAGCGGGATCCTACAATGAGCAGTTCTTC,CASSFHLEGLAGSYNEQFF
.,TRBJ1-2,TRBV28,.,TGTGCCAGCAGTTTGGTTGGATGGAGTGGTGGCTACACCTTC,CASSLVGWSGGYTF
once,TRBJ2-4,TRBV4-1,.,TGCGCCAGCAGTCTCGGACAGCGCAACATTCAGTACTTC,CASSLGQRNIQYF
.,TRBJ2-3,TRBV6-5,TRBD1,TGTGCCAGCAGGCCTACAGGGGGATTGAAAGATACGCAGTATTTT,CASRPTGGLKDTQYF
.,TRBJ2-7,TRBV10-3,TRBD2,TGTGCCATCAGAAACGGGGGGGCCAACGAGCAGTACTTC,CAIRNGGANEQYF
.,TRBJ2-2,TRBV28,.,TGTGCCAGCAGTCAACCTAGCATCACCGGGGAGCTGTTTTTT,CASSQPSITGELFF
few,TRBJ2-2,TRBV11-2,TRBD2,TGTGCCAGCAGCAAGAGACTAGCGGGGGCCAACACCGGGGAGCTGTTTTTT,CASSKRLAGANTGELFF
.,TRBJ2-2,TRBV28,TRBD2,TGTGCCAGCAGGGCGGGGGGCACCGGGGAGCTGTTTTTT,CASRAGGTGELFF
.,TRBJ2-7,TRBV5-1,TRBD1,TGCGCCAGCAGCCGGGACAGAGAGGAGCAGTACTTC,CASSRDREEQYF
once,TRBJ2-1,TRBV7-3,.,TGTGCCAGCAGCTTACAGGGTCCCTACAATGAGCAGTTCTTC,CASSLQGPYNEQFF
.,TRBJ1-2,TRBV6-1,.,TGTGCCAGCAGCCATTTAACAGGGTCCGGCTACACCTTC,CASSHLTGSGYTF
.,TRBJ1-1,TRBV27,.,TGTGCCAGCAGTTTATCGCCACGGGGATCCACTGAAGCTTTCTTT,CASSLSPRGSTEAFF
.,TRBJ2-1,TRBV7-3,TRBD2,TGTGCCAGCAGCTTAAGGGGTCTAGCGGAGTACAATGAGCAGTTCTTC,CASSLRGLAEYNEQFF
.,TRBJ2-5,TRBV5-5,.,TGTGCCAGCAGCTTGGCCGGGGTGGAAGAGACCCAGTACTTC,CASSLAGVEETQYF
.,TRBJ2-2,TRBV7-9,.,TGTGCCAGCAGCTTAAGTTTCGGCGGGGAGCTGTTTTTT,CASSLSFGGELFF
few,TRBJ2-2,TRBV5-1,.,TGCGCCAGCAGCTTGAGCCCGACTTTCCCGAACACCGGGGAGCTGTTTTTT,CASSLSPTFPNTGELFF
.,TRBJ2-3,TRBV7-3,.,TGTGCCAGCAGCCTTAGTAGTCTGTACACAGATACGCAGTATTTT,CASSLSSLYTDTQYF
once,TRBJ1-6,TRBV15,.,TGTGCCACCAGCTCTGAGCCTTCCTCCTATAATTCACCCCTCCACTTT,CATSSEPSSYNSPLHF
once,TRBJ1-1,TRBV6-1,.,TGTGCCAGCAGTGACACGCTTACACCCCTTTACACTGAAGCTTTCTTT,CASSDTLTPLYTEAFF
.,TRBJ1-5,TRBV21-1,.,TGTGCCAGCTCGGCCCGGCAGGGCATCAATCAGCCCCAGCATTTT,CASSARQGINQPQHF
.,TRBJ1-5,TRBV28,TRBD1,TGTGCCAGCACCTTCGCCGGGACAGGCAATCAGCCCCAGCATTTT,CASTFAGTGNQPQHF
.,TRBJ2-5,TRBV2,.,TGTGCCATCCCGTACCAAGAGACCCAGTACTTC,CAIPYQETQYF
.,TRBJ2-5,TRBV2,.,TGTGCCAGCAGTGCGGACTCAGGAGAGACCCAGTACTTC,CASSADSGETQYF
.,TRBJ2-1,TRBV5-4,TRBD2,TGTGCCAGCAAGACGACTAGCGGTCACAATGAGCAGTTCTTC,CASKTTSGHNEQFF
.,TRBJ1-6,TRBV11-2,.,TGTGCCAGCAGCTTAGGTATACAGGGTAATTCACCCCTCCACTTT,CASSLGIQGNSPLHF
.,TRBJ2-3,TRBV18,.,TGTGCCAGCTCACCCCGACTAGCAGATACGCAGTATTTT,CASSPRLADTQYF
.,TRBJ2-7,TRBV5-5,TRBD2,TGTGCCAGCAGCGAGGGACTAGCGGGGTCCCTCTACGAGCAGTACTTC,CASSEGLAGSLYEQYF
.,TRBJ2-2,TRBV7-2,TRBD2,TGTGCCAGCAGCTTGGGGACTAAGGAGCTGTTTTTT,CASSLGTKELFF
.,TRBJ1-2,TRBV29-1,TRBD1,TGCAGCGGCGGGACAGCGGTTGGCTACACCTTC,CSGGTAVGYTF
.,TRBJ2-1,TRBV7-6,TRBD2,TGTGCCAGCAGCTCAGAGAGGTCTAGCGGTACGAATGAGCAGTTCTTC,CASSSERSSGTNEQFF
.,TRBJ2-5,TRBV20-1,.,TGCAGTGCCCGCGGTCAAGAGACCCAGTACTTC,CSARGQETQYF
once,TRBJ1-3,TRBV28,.,TGTGCCAGCAGTCTCGTCGGGGAGGCTGGAAACACCATATATTTT,CASSLVGEAGNTIYF
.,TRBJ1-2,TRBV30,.,TGTGCCTGGAGTGTATGGACAGAAACGTCCTATGGCTACACCTTC,CAWSVWTETSYGYTF
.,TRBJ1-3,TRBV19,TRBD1,TGTGCCAGTACCGGAGGACAGGGAGGTGGAAACACCATATATTTT,CASTGGQGGGNTIYF
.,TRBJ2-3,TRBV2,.,TGTGCCAGCAGTTTTTACACAGATACGCAGTATTTT,CASSFYTDTQYF